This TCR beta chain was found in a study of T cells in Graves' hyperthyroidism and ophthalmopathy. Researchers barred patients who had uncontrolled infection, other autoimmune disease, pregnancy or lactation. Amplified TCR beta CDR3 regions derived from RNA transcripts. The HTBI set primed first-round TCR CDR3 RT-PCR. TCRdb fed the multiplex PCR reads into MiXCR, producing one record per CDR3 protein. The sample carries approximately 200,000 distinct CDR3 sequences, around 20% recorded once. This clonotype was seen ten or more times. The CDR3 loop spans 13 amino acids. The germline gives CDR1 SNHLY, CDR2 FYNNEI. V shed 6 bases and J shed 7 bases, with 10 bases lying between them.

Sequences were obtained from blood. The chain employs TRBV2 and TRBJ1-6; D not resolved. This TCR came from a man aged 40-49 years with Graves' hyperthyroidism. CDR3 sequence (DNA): TGTGCCAGCAGGGAGGCGGCCAATTCACCCCTCCACTTT. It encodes CASREAANSPLHF. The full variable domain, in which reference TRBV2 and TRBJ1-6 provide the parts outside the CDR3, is EPEVTQTPSHQVTQMGQEVILRCVPISNHLYFYWYRQILGQKVEFLVSFYNNEISEKSEIFDDQFSVERPDGSNFTLKIRSTKLEDSAMYFCASREAANSPLHFGNGTRLTVT.